The clone carrying this T cell receptor (beta chain) was seen a few times. Its antigen is as yet unknown. These data come from a study of cytomegalovirus exposure and HLA in healthy donors. Study-wide results and caveats: An analysis that was carried out later associated 15,000 to 20,000 TCR beta sequences with HLA alleles at 0.05 false discovery rate. A link between a missense DCLRE1C variant and TCR beta V- and J-gene trimming emerged from a later analysis. Sequencing likely generated an artifact that appeared as a cluster of highly shared sequence variants.

Germline lookup yields CDR1 SGHRS and CDR2 YFSETQ. The CDR3 runs 16 residues. Trimming pared 0 bases from V and 1 base from J, leaving 11 bases between. The PCR made use of 60 Vbeta and 13 Jbeta primers. Clones were sequenced by immunoSEQ multiplex PCR, and TCRdb holds only the in-frame ones, with some missing. This sample carries around 95,000 clones, approximately 79% of them seen once, and the ten largest clones take approximately 2%. All donors participated as healthy donors of bone marrow. The sequenced sample consisted of PBMCs. This TCR came from a male donor in good health and CMV-seronegative. The chain joins TRBV5-1 to TRBJ2-1; tentatively, D is TRBD2 (5 bases). Here the CDR3 DNA reads TGCGCCAGCAGCTTGGAACCTAGCCCTTCCTACAATGAGCAGTTCTTC. Protein: CASSLEPSPSYNEQFF. Looking up the rest from reference TRBV5-1 and TRBJ2-1 gives the full variable domain: KAGVTQTPRYLIKTRGQQVTLSCSPISGHRSVSWYQQTPGQGLQFLFEYFSETQRNKGNFPGRFSGRQFSNSRSEMNVSTLELGDSALYLCASSLEPSPSYNEQFFGPGTRLTVL.